The TCR beta chain described here comes from a study of regulatory T cells in long-lasting Graves disease. Study findings and constraints: Favoring TRBV28, TRBJ1-2 and TRBJ2-5 was a feature seen in persistent disease. Relative to newly diagnosed Graves' patients, persistent ones had lower TCR diversity.

Arm-PCR with iRepertoire HTBI primers amplified the CDR3 regions for these TCR beta libraries. TCRdb processed the multiplex PCR reads anew with MiXCR; each CDR3 protein has one entry. The table shows about 530,000 distinct CDR3 sequences, with 15% to 20% occurring only once. In the case of this clonotype: Its antigen is not identified.

Time point denoted: newly diagnosed GD, antithyroid drugs for less than 3 months. PBMCs provided the RNA from which the TCR library was made. This CDR3 region has 11 residues. Germline CDR1 reads LNHDA; CDR2 reads SQIVND (reference sequence). Trimming removed 4 bases from V and 13 bases from J; junction bases left unmatched: 2. The same specimen was also included in a second study, on T cells in Graves' hyperthyroidism and ophthalmopathy. That report notes: Most expanded thyroid clonotypes above 0.001 also appeared in blood. From stable hyperthyroidism, ophthalmopathy was separated by a 13 V-J model.

The source of this sequence is a woman aged 40 to 65 with Graves disease. The sample was peripheral blood mononuclear cells (PBMCs), taken at new diagnosis, from a patient treated with antithyroid drugs. The rearrangement uses TRBV19 and TRBJ1-1; 11 bases are a match to TRBD1. The DNA of the CDR3 is TGTGCCAGTAGTAGAGGGACAGGGGGTTTCTTT. This gives the protein CASSRGTGGFF.